These T cell receptor beta chains were read from a single sample in a study of cytomegalovirus exposure and HLA in healthy donors. Clones were sequenced by immunoSEQ multiplex PCR, and TCRdb holds only the in-frame ones, with some missing. The sample shows 130,000 to 150,000 clones, 80% of them seen only once. The sample was PBMCs. The receptors derive from a man aged 25-40 years in good health and CMV-seronegative. Each CDR3 is given with its conserved first and last residue. The order of the fields is CDR3 protein, CDR3 DNA, D gene, J gene, clone size, V gene. The D gene is left open where the match is weak. Clone size appears in some rows only: once, few, many, or a class for an expanded clone.

cdr3_aa: CASSDGTSGEQFF
cdr3_nt: TGTGCCAGCAGCGATGGGACTAGCGGTGAGCAGTTCTTC
d_call: TRBD2
j_call: TRBJ2-1
clone_size: -
v_call: TRBV7-6

cdr3_aa: CATTSGGTSQETQYF
cdr3_nt: TGCGCCACCACTAGCGGGGGGACCTCCCAAGAGACCCAGTACTTC
d_call: TRBD2
j_call: TRBJ2-5
clone_size: -
v_call: TRBV5-1

cdr3_aa: CAINGGGEGYNEQFF
cdr3_nt: TGTGCCATAAACGGAGGCGGAGAGGGATACAATGAGCAGTTCTTC
d_call: -
j_call: TRBJ2-1
clone_size: -
v_call: TRBV10-3

cdr3_aa: CATSRTWGQGDEKLFF
cdr3_nt: TGTGCCACCAGCAGAACCTGGGGACAGGGAGATGAAAAACTGTTTTTT
d_call: TRBD1
j_call: TRBJ1-4
clone_size: -
v_call: TRBV15

cdr3_aa: CASTTGTSVHEQYF
cdr3_nt: TGTGCCAGCACCACCGGGACTAGCGTCCACGAGCAGTACTTC
d_call: TRBD2
j_call: TRBJ2-7
clone_size: -
v_call: TRBV2

cdr3_aa: CASSLRAGDYEQYF
cdr3_nt: TGTGCCAGCAGCTTGCGGGCAGGGGACTACGAGCAGTACTTC
d_call: -
j_call: TRBJ2-7
clone_size: -
v_call: TRBV5-6

cdr3_aa: CASSSGQGKETQYF
cdr3_nt: TGTGCCAGCAGTTCGGGACAGGGAAAAGAGACCCAGTACTTC
d_call: TRBD1
j_call: TRBJ2-5
clone_size: -
v_call: TRBV28

cdr3_aa: CASSEVYTGELFF
cdr3_nt: TGTGCCAGTAGTGAGGTATACACCGGGGAGCTGTTTTTT
d_call: -
j_call: TRBJ2-2
clone_size: once
v_call: TRBV19

cdr3_aa: CASSEAGGHTDTQYF
cdr3_nt: TGTGCCAGCAGTGAGGCGGGAGGACACACAGATACGCAGTATTTT
d_call: TRBD2
j_call: TRBJ2-3
clone_size: -
v_call: TRBV6-4

cdr3_aa: CASSTVRGGDEQFF
cdr3_nt: TGTGCCAGCAGTACCGTTCGGGGGGGTGATGAGCAGTTCTTC
d_call: TRBD2
j_call: TRBJ2-1
clone_size: once
v_call: TRBV28

cdr3_aa: CASRLGGGLYQPQHF
cdr3_nt: TGTGCCAGCCGTCTTGGGGGGGGACTTTATCAGCCCCAGCATTTT
d_call: -
j_call: TRBJ1-5
clone_size: -
v_call: TRBV2

cdr3_aa: CASSLVSNEQFF
cdr3_nt: TGCGCCAGCAGCTTGGTGTCGAATGAGCAGTTCTTC
d_call: -
j_call: TRBJ2-1
clone_size: -
v_call: TRBV5-1

cdr3_aa: CASSETGDTGELFF
cdr3_nt: TGTGCCAGCAGTGAGACAGGGGACACCGGGGAGCTGTTTTTT
d_call: TRBD1
j_call: TRBJ2-2
clone_size: few
v_call: TRBV6-4

cdr3_aa: CASRDGTSNEKLFF
cdr3_nt: TGTGCCAGCAGAGACGGGACTTCTAATGAAAAACTGTTTTTT
d_call: -
j_call: TRBJ1-4
clone_size: -
v_call: TRBV2

cdr3_aa: CASRDGQGTGELFF
cdr3_nt: TGCGCCAGCAGAGACGGACAGGGGACCGGGGAGCTGTTTTTT
d_call: TRBD1
j_call: TRBJ2-2
clone_size: -
v_call: TRBV10-1

cdr3_aa: CASSESLPGGTYEQYF
cdr3_nt: TGCGCCAGCAGTGAGTCCTTACCGGGGGGAACCTACGAGCAGTACTTC
d_call: TRBD2
j_call: TRBJ2-7
clone_size: -
v_call: TRBV10-2

cdr3_aa: CASNLIEWSTDTGNTIYF
cdr3_nt: TGTGCCAGCAACCTCATAGAATGGTCGACAGACACTGGAAACACCATATATTTT
d_call: -
j_call: TRBJ1-3
clone_size: -
v_call: TRBV7-9

cdr3_aa: CASTQDRGPYEQYF
cdr3_nt: TGTGCCAGCACCCAGGACAGGGGGCCCTACGAGCAGTACTTC
d_call: TRBD1
j_call: TRBJ2-7
clone_size: -
v_call: TRBV28

cdr3_aa: CSVDISGQFF
cdr3_nt: TGCAGCGTTGATATCTCAGGGCAGTTCTTC
d_call: -
j_call: TRBJ2-1
clone_size: few
v_call: TRBV29-1

cdr3_aa: CASSLSSSYNEQFF
cdr3_nt: TGTGCCAGCAGCTTGTCCAGCTCCTACAATGAGCAGTTCTTC
d_call: -
j_call: TRBJ2-1
clone_size: -
v_call: TRBV5-4

cdr3_aa: CASSFGIGANVLTF
cdr3_nt: TGTGCCAGCAGTTTCGGGATTGGGGCCAACGTCCTGACTTTC
d_call: -
j_call: TRBJ2-6
clone_size: once
v_call: TRBV28

cdr3_aa: CASSLMFPGGYGYTF
cdr3_nt: TGTGCCAGCAGCTTAATGTTCCCAGGGGGCTATGGCTACACCTTC
d_call: TRBD1
j_call: TRBJ1-2
clone_size: once
v_call: TRBV7-2

cdr3_aa: CASSSNLDRTNTGELFF
cdr3_nt: TGTGCCAGCAGCTCAAACCTTGACAGAACCAACACCGGGGAGCTGTTTTTT
d_call: -
j_call: TRBJ2-2
clone_size: -
v_call: TRBV5-5

cdr3_aa: CASSGTSGLGTQYF
cdr3_nt: TGTGCCAGCTCCGGGACTAGCGGCTTAGGGACCCAGTACTTC
d_call: TRBD2
j_call: TRBJ2-5
clone_size: few
v_call: TRBV6-1

cdr3_aa: CASSLVAGATNEKLFF
cdr3_nt: TGCGCCAGCAGCTTGGTGGCAGGTGCAACTAATGAAAAACTGTTTTTT
d_call: -
j_call: TRBJ1-4
clone_size: -
v_call: TRBV5-1

cdr3_aa: CASRDQVTDTQYF
cdr3_nt: TGTGCCAGCAGAGATCAGGTCACAGATACGCAGTATTTT
d_call: -
j_call: TRBJ2-3
clone_size: -
v_call: TRBV25-1

cdr3_aa: CASSMGPAGSQPQNF
cdr3_nt: TGTGCCAGTAGTATGGGGCCAGCCGGTAGTCAGCCCCAGAATTTT
d_call: -
j_call: TRBJ1-5
clone_size: -
v_call: TRBV19

cdr3_aa: CASSYTVSYEQYF
cdr3_nt: TGTGCCAGCAGCTATACAGTCTCCTACGAGCAGTACTTC
d_call: -
j_call: TRBJ2-7
clone_size: -
v_call: TRBV6-1

cdr3_aa: CASSESPGSVSYNEQFF
cdr3_nt: TGTGCCAGCAGTGAATCTCCGGGTAGCGTCTCCTACAATGAGCAGTTCTTC
d_call: -
j_call: TRBJ2-1
clone_size: -
v_call: TRBV25-1

cdr3_aa: CASSVLAGYQETQYF
cdr3_nt: TGTGCCAGCAGCGTACTAGCGGGGTACCAAGAGACCCAGTACTTC
d_call: TRBD2
j_call: TRBJ2-5
clone_size: -
v_call: TRBV9

cdr3_aa: CASIKSSYNEQFF
cdr3_nt: TGTGCCAGCATTAAGAGCTCCTACAATGAGCAGTTCTTC
d_call: -
j_call: TRBJ2-1
clone_size: -
v_call: TRBV6-1

cdr3_aa: CASSLGQMNTEAFF
cdr3_nt: TGTGCCAGCAGCTTAGGTCAGATGAACACTGAAGCTTTCTTT
d_call: -
j_call: TRBJ1-1
clone_size: -
v_call: TRBV7-9

cdr3_aa: CASSWGQESRDTQYF
cdr3_nt: TGTGCCAGCAGCTGGGGGCAGGAGTCCAGAGATACGCAGTATTTT
d_call: -
j_call: TRBJ2-3
clone_size: once
v_call: TRBV6-6

cdr3_aa: CASSYSGGGGYGYTF
cdr3_nt: TGTGCCAGCAGTTACTCTGGAGGGGGAGGGTATGGCTACACCTTC
d_call: -
j_call: TRBJ1-2
clone_size: -
v_call: TRBV6-5